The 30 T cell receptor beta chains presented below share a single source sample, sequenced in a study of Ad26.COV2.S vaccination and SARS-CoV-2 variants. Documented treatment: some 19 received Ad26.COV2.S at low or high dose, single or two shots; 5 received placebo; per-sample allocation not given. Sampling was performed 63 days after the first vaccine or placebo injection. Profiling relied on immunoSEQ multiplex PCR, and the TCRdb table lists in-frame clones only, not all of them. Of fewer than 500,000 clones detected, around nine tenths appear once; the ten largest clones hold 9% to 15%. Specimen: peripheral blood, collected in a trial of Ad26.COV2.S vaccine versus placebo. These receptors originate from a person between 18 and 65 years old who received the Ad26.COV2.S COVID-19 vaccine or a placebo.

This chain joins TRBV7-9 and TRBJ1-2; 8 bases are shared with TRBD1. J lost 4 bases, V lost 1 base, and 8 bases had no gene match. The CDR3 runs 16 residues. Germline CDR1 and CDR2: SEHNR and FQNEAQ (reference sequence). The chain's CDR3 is CASSLVETGATYGYTF. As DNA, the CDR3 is TGTGCCAGCAGCTTAGTTGAGACAGGGGCTACCTATGGCTACACCTTC.

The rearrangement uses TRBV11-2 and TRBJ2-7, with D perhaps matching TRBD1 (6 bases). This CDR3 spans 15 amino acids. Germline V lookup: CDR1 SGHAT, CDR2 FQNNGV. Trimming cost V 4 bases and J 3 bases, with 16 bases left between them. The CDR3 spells CASSYYTGHFYEQYF. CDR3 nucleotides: TGTGCCAGCAGCTATTATACGGGACACTTCTACGAGCAGTACTTC.

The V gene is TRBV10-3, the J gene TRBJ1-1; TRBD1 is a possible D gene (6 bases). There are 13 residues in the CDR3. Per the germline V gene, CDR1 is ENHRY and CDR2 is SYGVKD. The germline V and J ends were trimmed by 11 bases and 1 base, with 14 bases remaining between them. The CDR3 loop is CAAQGNQNTEAFF. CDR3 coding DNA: TGTGCCGCACAGGGAAATCAGAACACTGAAGCTTTCTTT.

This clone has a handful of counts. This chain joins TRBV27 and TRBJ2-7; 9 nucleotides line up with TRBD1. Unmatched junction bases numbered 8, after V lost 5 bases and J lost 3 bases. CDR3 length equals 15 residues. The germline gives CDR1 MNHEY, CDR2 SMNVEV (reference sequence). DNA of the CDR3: TGTGCCAGCAGTAGATCTGGACAGGGGAACTACGAGCAGTACTTC. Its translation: CASSRSGQGNYEQYF.

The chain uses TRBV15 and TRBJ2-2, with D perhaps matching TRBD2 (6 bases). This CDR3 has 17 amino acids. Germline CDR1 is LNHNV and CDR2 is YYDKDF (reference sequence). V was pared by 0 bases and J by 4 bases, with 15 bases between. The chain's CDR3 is CATSRDEWGVGTGELFF. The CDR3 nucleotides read TGTGCCACCAGCAGAGATGAATGGGGGGTCGGCACCGGGGAGCTGTTTTTT.

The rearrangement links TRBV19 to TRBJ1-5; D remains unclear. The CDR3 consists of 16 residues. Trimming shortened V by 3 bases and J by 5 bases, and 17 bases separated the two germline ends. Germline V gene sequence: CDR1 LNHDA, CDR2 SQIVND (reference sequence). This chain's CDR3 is CASSIPVNGWDQPQHF. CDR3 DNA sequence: TGTGCCAGTAGTATTCCCGTTAACGGGTGGGATCAGCCCCAGCATTTT.

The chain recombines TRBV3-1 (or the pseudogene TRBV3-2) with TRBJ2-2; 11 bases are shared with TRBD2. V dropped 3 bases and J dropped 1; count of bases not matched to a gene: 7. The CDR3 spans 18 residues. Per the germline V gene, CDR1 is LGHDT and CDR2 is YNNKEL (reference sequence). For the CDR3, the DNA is TGTGCCAGCAGCCAGATCGGGACTAGCGGACGGAACACCGGGGAGCTGTTTTTT. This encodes CASSQIGTSGRNTGELFF.

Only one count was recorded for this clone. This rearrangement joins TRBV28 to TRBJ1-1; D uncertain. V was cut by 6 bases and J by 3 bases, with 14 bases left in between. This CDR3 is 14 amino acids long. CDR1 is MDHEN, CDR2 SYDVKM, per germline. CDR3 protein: CASRPPDTYTEAFF. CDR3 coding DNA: TGTGCCAGCAGACCACCGGATACATACACTGAAGCTTTCTTT.

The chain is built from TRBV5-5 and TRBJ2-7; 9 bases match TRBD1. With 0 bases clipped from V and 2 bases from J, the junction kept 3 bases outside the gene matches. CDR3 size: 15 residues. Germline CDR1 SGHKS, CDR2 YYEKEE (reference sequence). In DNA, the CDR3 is TGTGCCAGCAGCTTGGTAGGGACAGGGCCCTACGAGCAGTACTTC. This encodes CASSLVGTGPYEQYF.

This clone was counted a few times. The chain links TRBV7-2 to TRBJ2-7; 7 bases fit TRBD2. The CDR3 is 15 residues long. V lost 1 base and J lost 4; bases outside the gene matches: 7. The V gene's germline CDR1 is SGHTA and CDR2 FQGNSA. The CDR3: CASSLGGGRGYEQYF. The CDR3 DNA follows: TGTGCCAGCAGCTTAGGCGGCGGGAGAGGGTACGAGCAGTACTTC.

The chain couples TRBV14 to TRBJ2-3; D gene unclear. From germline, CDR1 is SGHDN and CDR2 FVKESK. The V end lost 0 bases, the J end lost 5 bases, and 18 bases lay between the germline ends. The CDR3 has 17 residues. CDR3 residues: CASSQDVDVWRGDTQYF. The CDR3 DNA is TGTGCCAGCAGCCAAGACGTTGATGTCTGGCGTGGAGATACGCAGTATTTT.

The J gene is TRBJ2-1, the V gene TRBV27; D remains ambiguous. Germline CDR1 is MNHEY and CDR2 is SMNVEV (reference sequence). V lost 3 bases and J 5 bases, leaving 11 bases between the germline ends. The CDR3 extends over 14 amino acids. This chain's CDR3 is CASSLPSRDNEQFF. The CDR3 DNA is TGTGCCAGCAGTTTGCCCTCGAGAGACAATGAGCAGTTCTTC.

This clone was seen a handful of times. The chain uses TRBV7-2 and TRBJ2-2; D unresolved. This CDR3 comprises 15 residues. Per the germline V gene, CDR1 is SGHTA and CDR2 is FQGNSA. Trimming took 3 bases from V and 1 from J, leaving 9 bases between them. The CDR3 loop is CASSLVDENTGELFF. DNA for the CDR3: TGTGCCAGCAGCTTGGTGGACGAGAACACCGGGGAGCTGTTTTTT. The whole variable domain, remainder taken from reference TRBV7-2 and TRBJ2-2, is GAGVSQSPSNKVTEKGKDVELRCDPISGHTALYWYRQSLGQGLEFLIYFQGNSAPDKSGLPSDRFSAERTGGSVSTLTIQRTQQEDSAVYLCASSLVDENTGELFFGEGSRLTVL.

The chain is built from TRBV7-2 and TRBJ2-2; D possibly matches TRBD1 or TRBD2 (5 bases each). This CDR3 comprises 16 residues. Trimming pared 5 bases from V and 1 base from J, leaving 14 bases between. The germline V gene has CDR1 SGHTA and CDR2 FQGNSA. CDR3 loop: CASSTQGAGNTGELFF. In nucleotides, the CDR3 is TGTGCCAGCAGCACCCAAGGGGCGGGGAACACCGGGGAGCTGTTTTTT.

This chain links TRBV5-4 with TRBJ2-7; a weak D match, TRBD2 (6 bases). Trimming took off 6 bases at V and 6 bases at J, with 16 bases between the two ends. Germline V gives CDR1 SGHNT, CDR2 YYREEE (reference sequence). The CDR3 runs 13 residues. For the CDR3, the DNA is TGTGCCAGCAACCTTGGAGGGGTGGGCGAGCAGTACTTC. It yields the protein CASNLGGVGEQYF.

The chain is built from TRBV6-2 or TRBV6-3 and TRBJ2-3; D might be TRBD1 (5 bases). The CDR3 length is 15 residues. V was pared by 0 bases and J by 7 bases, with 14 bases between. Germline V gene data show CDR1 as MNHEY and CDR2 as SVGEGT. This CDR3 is CASSYSLTGAHTQYF. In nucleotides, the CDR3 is TGTGCCAGCAGTTACTCGCTTACAGGTGCCCATACGCAGTATTTT.

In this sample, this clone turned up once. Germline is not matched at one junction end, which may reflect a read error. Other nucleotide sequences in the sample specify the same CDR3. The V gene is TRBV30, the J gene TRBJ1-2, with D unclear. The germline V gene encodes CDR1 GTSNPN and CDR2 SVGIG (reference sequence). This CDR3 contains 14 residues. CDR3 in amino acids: CAWSEPEPNYGYTF. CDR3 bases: TGCGCCTGGAGTGAACCAGAACCTAACTATGGCTACACCTTC. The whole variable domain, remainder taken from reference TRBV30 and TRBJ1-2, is SQTIHQWPATLVQPVGSPLSLECTVEGTSNPNLYWYRQAAGRGLQLLFYSVGIGQISSEVPQNLSASRPQDRQFILSSKKLLLSDSGFYLCAWSEPEPNYGYTFGSGTRLTVV.

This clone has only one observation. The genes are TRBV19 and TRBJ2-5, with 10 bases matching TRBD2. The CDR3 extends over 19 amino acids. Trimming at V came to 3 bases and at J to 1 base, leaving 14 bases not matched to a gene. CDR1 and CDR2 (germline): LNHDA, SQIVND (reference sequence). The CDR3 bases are TGTGCCAGTAGTATCAATTTACTAGCGGGATTCCGAGGCCAAGAGACCCAGTACTTC. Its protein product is CASSINLLAGFRGQETQYF.

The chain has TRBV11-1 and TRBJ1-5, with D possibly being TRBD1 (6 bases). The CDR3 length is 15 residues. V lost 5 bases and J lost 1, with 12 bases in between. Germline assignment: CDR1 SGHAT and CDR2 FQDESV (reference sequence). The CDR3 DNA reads TGTGCCAGCAGCCCGGGACAAAGAAGCAATCAGCCCCAGCATTTT. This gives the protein CASSPGQRSNQPQHF.

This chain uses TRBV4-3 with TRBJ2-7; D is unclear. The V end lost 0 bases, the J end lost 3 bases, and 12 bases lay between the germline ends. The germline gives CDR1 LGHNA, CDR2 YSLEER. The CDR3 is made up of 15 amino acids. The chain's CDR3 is CASSQDVRTYYEQYF. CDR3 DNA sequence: TGCGCCAGCAGCCAAGACGTCCGAACATACTACGAGCAGTACTTC.

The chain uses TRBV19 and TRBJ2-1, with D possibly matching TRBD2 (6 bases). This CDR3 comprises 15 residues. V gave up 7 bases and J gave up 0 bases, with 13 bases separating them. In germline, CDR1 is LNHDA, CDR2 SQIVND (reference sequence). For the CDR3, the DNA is TGTGCCAGTAATTTAGCGGTGAGCTCCTACAATGAGCAGTTCTTC. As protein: CASNLAVSSYNEQFF.

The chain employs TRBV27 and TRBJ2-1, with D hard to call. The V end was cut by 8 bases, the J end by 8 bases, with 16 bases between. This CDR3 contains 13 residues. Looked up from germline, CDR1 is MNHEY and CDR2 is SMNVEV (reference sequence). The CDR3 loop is CASRTPGIDEQFF. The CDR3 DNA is TGTGCCAGCCGAACTCCTGGGATTGATGAGCAGTTCTTC.

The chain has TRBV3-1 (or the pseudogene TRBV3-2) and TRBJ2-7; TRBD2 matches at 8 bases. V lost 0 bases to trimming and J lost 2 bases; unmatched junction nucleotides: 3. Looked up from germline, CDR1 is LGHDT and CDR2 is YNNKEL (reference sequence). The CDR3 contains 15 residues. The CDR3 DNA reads TGTGCCAGCAGCCAAGACGGGGGGGAGGCCTACGAGCAGTACTTC. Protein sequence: CASSQDGGEAYEQYF.

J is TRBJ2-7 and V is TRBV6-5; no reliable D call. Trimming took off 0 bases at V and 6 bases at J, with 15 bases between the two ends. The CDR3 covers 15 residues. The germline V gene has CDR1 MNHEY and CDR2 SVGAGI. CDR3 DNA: TGTGCCAGCAGTTACTCGATTGAAGGTCTTGGCGAGCAGTACTTC. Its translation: CASSYSIEGLGEQYF.

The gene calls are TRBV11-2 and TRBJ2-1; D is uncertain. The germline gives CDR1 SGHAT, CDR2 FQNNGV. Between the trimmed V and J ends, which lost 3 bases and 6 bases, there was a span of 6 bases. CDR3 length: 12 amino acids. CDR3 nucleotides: TGTGCCAGCAGCTTCCCGGGCAATGAGCAGTTCTTC. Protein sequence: CASSFPGNEQFF.

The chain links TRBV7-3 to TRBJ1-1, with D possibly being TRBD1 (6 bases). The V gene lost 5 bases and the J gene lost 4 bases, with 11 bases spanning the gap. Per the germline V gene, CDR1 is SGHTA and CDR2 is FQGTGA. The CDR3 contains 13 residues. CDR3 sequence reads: CASSPGGRTEAFF. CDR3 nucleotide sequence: TGTGCCAGCAGCCCGGGGGGCCGCACTGAAGCTTTCTTT.

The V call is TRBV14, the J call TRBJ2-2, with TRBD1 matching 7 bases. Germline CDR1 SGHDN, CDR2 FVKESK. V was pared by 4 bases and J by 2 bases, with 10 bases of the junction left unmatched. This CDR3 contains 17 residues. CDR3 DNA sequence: TGTGCCAGCAGCCTTAACTCCGGGACAGTCAACACCGGGGAGCTGTTTTTT. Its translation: CASSLNSGTVNTGELFF.

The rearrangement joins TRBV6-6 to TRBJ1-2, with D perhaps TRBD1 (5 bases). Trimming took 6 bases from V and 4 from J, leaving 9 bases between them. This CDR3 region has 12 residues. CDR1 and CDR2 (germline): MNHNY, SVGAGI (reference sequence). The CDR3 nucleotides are TGTGCCAGCAGCTCGGGGCCCTATGGCTACACCTTC. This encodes CASSSGPYGYTF.

The DNA of the CDR3 is TGTGCCAGCAGCTTGGGCCGGGACAGGGGCACCGGGGAGCTGTTTTTT. Protein sequence: CASSLGRDRGTGELFF. J is TRBJ2-2 and V is TRBV5-4, with 10 positions matching TRBD1. The germline CDR1 and CDR2 sequences are SGHNT and YYREEE (reference sequence). The CDR3 has 16 amino acids. Trimming at V came to 0 bases and at J to 4 bases, leaving 3 bases not matched to a gene.

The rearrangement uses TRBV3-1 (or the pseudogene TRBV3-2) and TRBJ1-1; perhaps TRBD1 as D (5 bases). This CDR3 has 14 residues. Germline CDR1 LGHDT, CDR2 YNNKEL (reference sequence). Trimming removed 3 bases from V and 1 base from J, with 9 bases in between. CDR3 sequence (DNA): TGTGCCAGCAGCCAGAGGACATCGAACACTGAAGCTTTCTTT. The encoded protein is CASSQRTSNTEAFF.